This entry lists 24 T cell receptor beta chains sequenced from one sample in a study of OX40 agonist ivuxolimab in advanced cancers. Using immunoSEQ multiplex PCR, the repertoire was profiled, and TCRdb retains in-frame clones only, with some absent. Here the sample spans about 64,000 clones, 80% to 90% being singletons. This specimen consisted of CD4+ or CD8+ T cells sorted from blood, obtained in a trial of the OX40 agonist ivuxolimab. These TCRs come from an adult with an advanced solid tumor such as melanoma, head and neck, liver or kidney cancer.

The gene calls are TRBV5-1 and TRBJ2-7, with 8 bases fitting TRBD1. The CDR3 covers 14 residues. Trimming at V came to 4 bases and at J to 2 bases, leaving 5 bases not matched to a gene. The V gene's germline CDR1 is SGHRS and CDR2 YFSETQ. The CDR3 protein is CASSLGQGAYEQYF. DNA for the CDR3: TGCGCCAGCAGCCTAGGACAGGGTGCCTACGAGCAGTACTTC.

The rearrangement links TRBV19 to TRBJ2-5, with D possibly being TRBD1 (5 bases). The CDR3 length is 15 residues. The V gene's germline CDR1 is LNHDA and CDR2 SQIVND (reference sequence). The ends were cut back, 1 base at V and 3 bases at J, with 12 bases in the middle. The DNA of the CDR3 is TGTGCCAGTAGTATAGGGGGCAGGGATGAAGAGACCCAGTACTTC. As protein: CASSIGGRDEETQYF.

J is TRBJ1-1 and V is TRBV19; 9 bases agree with TRBD1. The CDR3 contains 13 residues. The J segment lost 7 bases and the V segment lost 2 bases, leaving 2 bases of the junction unmatched. The V gene's germline CDR1 is LNHDA and CDR2 SQIVND (reference sequence). The chain's CDR3 is CASSITGGGEAFF. The CDR3 DNA sequence: TGTGCCAGTAGTATAACAGGGGGCGGTGAAGCTTTCTTT.

The chain employs TRBV14 and TRBJ2-7; 12 nucleotides line up with TRBD2. Germline assignment: CDR1 SGHDN and CDR2 FVKESK. The V and J ends lost 4 bases and 2 bases, in that order; junction bases with no gene match: 3. The CDR3 totals 15 residues. The CDR3 nucleotides are TGTGCCAGCAGCCCCCTAGCGGGAGGGCCCTACGAGCAGTACTTC. Translating it yields CASSPLAGGPYEQYF.

This rearrangement joins TRBV13 to TRBJ2-1; a weak D match, TRBD1 (5 bases). V was clipped by 1 base and J by 8 bases, with 12 bases between them. CDR3 size: 14 residues. Germline CDR1 and CDR2: PRHDT and FYEKMQ (reference sequence). CDR3 sequence: CASSLVSGLYEQFF. The DNA for the CDR3 is TGTGCCAGCAGCTTAGTCTCAGGGCTTTATGAGCAGTTCTTC. The entire variable domain, with the rest obtained from reference TRBV13 and TRBJ2-1, is as follows: AAGVIQSPRHLIKEKRETATLKCYPIPRHDTVYWYQQGPGQDPQFLISFYEKMQSDKGSIPDRFSAQQFSDYHSELNMSSLELGDSALYFCASSLVSGLYEQFFGPGTRLTVL.

The rearrangement uses TRBV7-8 and TRBJ1-4; D might be TRBD1 (6 bases). From germline, CDR1 is SGHVS and CDR2 FQNEAQ. V lost 5 bases and J 6 bases, leaving 16 bases between the germline ends. The CDR3 spans 15 residues. CDR3: CASSNHRVGDEKLFF. The CDR3 nucleotides read TGTGCCAGCAGCAACCACAGGGTCGGCGATGAAAAACTGTTTTTT.

The gene calls are TRBV28 and TRBJ2-3, with 15 bases fitting TRBD2. With 4 bases clipped from V and 8 bases from J, the junction kept 4 bases outside the gene matches. The CDR3 length is 15 residues. Germline V gene sequence: CDR1 MDHEN, CDR2 SYDVKM. CDR3 coding DNA: TGTGCCAGCAGTTGGGGACTAGCGGGAGGCCCTACGCAGTATTTT. Its protein product is CASSWGLAGGPTQYF.

J is TRBJ1-1 and V is TRBV29-1; 10 bases align to TRBD1. Germline lookup yields CDR1 SQVTM and CDR2 ANQGSEA. With 4 bases clipped from V and 11 bases from J, the junction kept 7 bases outside the gene matches. The CDR3 totals 12 residues. The CDR3 region is CSVGQGALFAFF. CDR3 nucleotides: TGCAGCGTTGGACAGGGGGCCCTCTTTGCTTTCTTT.

The chain combines TRBV5-1 with TRBJ2-7, with D perhaps TRBD1 (6 bases). Germline CDR1 SGHRS, CDR2 YFSETQ. V was pared by 4 bases and J by 0 bases, with 17 bases between. The CDR3 extends over 16 amino acids. This CDR3 reads CASSGLRGASSYEQYF. The CDR3 nucleotides read TGCGCCAGCAGCGGACTCAGGGGCGCGAGCTCCTACGAGCAGTACTTC.

V is TRBV9 and J is TRBJ1-2; the match to TRBD1 covers 9 bases. J was trimmed by 7 bases and V by 6 bases; bases with no gene match: 4. Germline V gene data show CDR1 as SGDLS and CDR2 as YYNGEE. There are 12 residues in the CDR3. The CDR3 spells CASIGTGFGYTF. The CDR3 region has the DNA TGTGCCAGCATAGGGACAGGGTTTGGCTACACCTTC. Together with reference TRBV9 and TRBJ1-2, the CDR3 gives the full variable domain: DSGVTQTPKHLITATGQRVTLRCSPRSGDLSVYWYQQSLDQGLQFLIQYYNGEERAKGNILERFSAQQFPDLHSELNLSSLELGDSALYFCASIGTGFGYTFGSGTRLTVV.

V gene TRBV7-9 combines with J gene TRBJ2-7, with 13 nucleotides matching TRBD2. Germline values: CDR1 SEHNR, CDR2 FQNEAQ (reference sequence). Losses at the gene ends were 6 bases for V and 5 bases for J; bases not matched to a gene: 1. This CDR3 comprises 13 residues. The CDR3 coding sequence is TGTGCCAGCAGAGGACTAGCGGGAGACGAGCAGTACTTC. It yields the protein CASRGLAGDEQYF.

With respect to this clone: Germline and junction disagree at one end, which may indicate a read error. This chain links TRBV7-9 with TRBJ2-7; D possibly matches TRBD1 or TRBD2 (5 bases each). The germline V gene has CDR1 SEHNR and CDR2 FQNEAQ (reference sequence). The CDR3 has 12 amino acids. The CDR3 sequence: CASRASRDEQCF. The CDR3, as DNA: TGTGCCAGCAGGGCCAGTCGGGACGAGCAGTGCTTC.

The V and J genes are TRBV6-6 and TRBJ2-1; TRBD1 agrees at 8 bases. The germline V gene has CDR1 MNHNY and CDR2 SVGAGI (reference sequence). V dropped 6 bases and J dropped 7; count of bases not matched to a gene: 8. The CDR3 length is 14 residues. The CDR3: CASRSRGRGNEQFF. CDR3 nucleotide sequence: TGTGCCAGCAGATCCAGGGGGCGCGGAAATGAGCAGTTCTTC.

The rearrangement joins TRBV19 to TRBJ1-3; 7 positions agree with TRBD1. The V and J ends lost 4 bases and 3 bases, in that order; junction bases with no gene match: 3. CDR1 LNHDA and CDR2 SQIVND come from the germline V gene (reference sequence). This CDR3 is built from 14 residues. The CDR3 nucleotides read TGTGCCAGTAGTACAGGGGGATTTGGAAACACCATATATTTT. This gives the protein CASSTGGFGNTIYF.

In its sample, this clone was seen once. V gene TRBV25-1 combines with J gene TRBJ2-1; no firm D call. V was pared by 6 bases and J by 4 bases, with 10 bases between. Germline CDR1 and CDR2: MGHDK and SYGVNS. The CDR3 is 13 residues long. This CDR3 reads CASRKTDYNEQFF. Here the CDR3 DNA reads TGTGCCAGCAGGAAGACCGATTACAATGAGCAGTTCTTC.

The chain has TRBV19 and TRBJ1-5; 7 bases map to TRBD1. V was clipped by 7 bases and J by 1 base; unmatched bases: 4. CDR1 LNHDA and CDR2 SQIVND come from the germline V gene (reference sequence). The CDR3 spans 14 residues. CDR3 nucleotides: TGTGCCAGTAACCTACAGGGGAGCAATCAGCCCCAGCATTTT. Residues: CASNLQGSNQPQHF.

This chain links TRBV28 with TRBJ1-4, with 9 bases lining up with TRBD1. J gave up 12 bases and V 7 bases, and 15 bases lay outside the gene matches. CDR1 MDHEN and CDR2 SYDVKM come from the germline V gene. The CDR3 length is 15 residues. The CDR3 sequence: CASTQTGTGRRELFF. The CDR3 nucleotides read TGTGCCAGCACCCAAACCGGGACAGGGAGGAGGGAACTGTTTTTT.

The chain uses TRBV5-1 and TRBJ1-1; no reliable D call. V gave up 7 bases and J gave up 0 bases, with 10 bases separating them. The CDR3 runs to 13 residues. The germline V gene encodes CDR1 SGHRS and CDR2 YFSETQ. The DNA of the CDR3 is TGCGCCAGCCAAGGGAGGATGAACACTGAAGCTTTCTTT. Residues: CASQGRMNTEAFF. Together with reference TRBV5-1 and TRBJ1-1, the CDR3 gives the full variable domain: KAGVTQTPRYLIKTRGQQVTLSCSPISGHRSVSWYQQTPGQGLQFLFEYFSETQRNKGNFPGRFSGRQFSNSRSEMNVSTLELGDSALYLCASQGRMNTEAFFGQGTRLTVV.

CDR3 nucleotides: TGTGCCAGCAGCGTAGAGGTAGCGGGAGGGGATACGCAGTATTTT. Residues: CASSVEVAGGDTQYF. The rearrangement links TRBV9 to TRBJ2-3, with 11 bases matching TRBD2. Trimming at V came to 0 bases and at J to 6 bases, leaving 3 bases not matched to a gene. CDR3 length: 15 amino acids. Germline V gene lookup returns CDR1 SGDLS and CDR2 YYNGEE.

This chain uses TRBV27 with TRBJ2-7, with D hard to call. Germline values: CDR1 MNHEY, CDR2 SMNVEV (reference sequence). This CDR3 has 12 amino acids. Trimming left V 6 bases short and J 0 bases short, with 6 bases between. The CDR3 sequence: CASRDLSYEQYF. Here the CDR3 DNA reads TGTGCCAGCAGGGATCTCTCCTACGAGCAGTACTTC.

J is TRBJ2-7 and V is TRBV30, with no clear D. Germline lookup yields CDR1 GTSNPN and CDR2 SVGIG (reference sequence). Deletions cut 1 base from V and 0 bases from J, with 7 bases between. The CDR3 loop spans 13 amino acids. CDR3 sequence (DNA): TGTGCCTGGAGTGAGGGCGCCTCCTACGAGCAGTACTTC. It specifies CAWSEGASYEQYF.

The rearrangement links TRBV27 to TRBJ2-2; no clear D. Trimming shortened V by 3 bases and J by 1 base, and 6 bases separated the two germline ends. CDR1 is MNHEY and CDR2 is SMNVEV in the germline V gene (reference sequence). The CDR3 extends over 14 amino acids. The CDR3 nucleotides are TGTGCCAGCAGTTTCCTGGGGAACACCGGGGAGCTGTTTTTT. Encoded protein: CASSFLGNTGELFF.

The chain has TRBV23-1 and TRBJ2-1; 8 bases are a match to TRBD1. TRBV23-1 is marked as an open reading frame, function uncertain. Trimming at V came to 7 bases and at J to 12 bases, leaving 8 bases not matched to a gene. CDR3 length: 12 residues. DNA of the CDR3: TGCGCCAGCATCGCCAGGGGGCCGGGGCAGTTCTTC. It translates to CASIARGPGQFF.

The chain uses TRBV15 and TRBJ2-1; D could derive from TRBD1 or TRBD2 (5 bases each). The CDR3 is 13 amino acids. Trimming stripped 0 bases from V and 16 bases from J, with 16 bases between. From germline, CDR1 is LNHNV and CDR2 YYDKDF (reference sequence). The CDR3 region is CATSRDGTDLLFF. The CDR3 nucleotides are TGTGCCACCAGCAGAGATGGGACGGACCTGCTATTCTTC.